What follows are 7 T cell receptor delta chains derived from one specimen sequenced in a study of γδ T cells in repeated Plasmodium falciparum infection. TCRdb re-called the multiplex PCR reads using CATT. This table has roughly 90,000 delta-chain clones, 0.95% to 1% appearing once. Gammadelta T cells were flow-sorted from PBMC into Vgamma9/Vdelta2+ and Vdelta2-negative populations for bulk analysis. Sequenced sample: gamma-delta T cells from blood. The origin of the receptors is a pool of human donors (malaria-infected and uninfected, not separated).

The sample holds a few counts of this clone. The protein TCRdb lists belongs to a much larger clone and differs from this DNA's translation at residue 10, which points to a read error; the protein shown is made from the DNA. The rearrangement joins TRDV2 to TRDJ1, with 7 bases aligning to TRDD3. No J gene was available from TCRdb, and it was assigned here by a germline match of the DNA. Germline CDR1 and CDR2: GEAIGNYY and EKD. CDR3 size: 22 residues. Trimming removed 0 bases from V and 0 bases from J; junction bases left unmatched: 24. In DNA form, the CDR3 reads TGTGCCTGTGACACCGTTCGGGGGGATGCGCACCGGAGGCCTTCGTACACCGATAAACTCATCTTT. It is translated as CACDTVRGDAHRRPSYTDKLIF.

This clone turned up a few times. The protein that TCRdb holds for this DNA derives from a much larger clone and differs from the translated DNA at residue 13, which likely indicates a read error; the protein shown here is translated from the DNA. The CDR3 reads CAVRRTGGPLLNADKLIF. The CDR3 DNA reads TGTGCTGTCCGGCGGACTGGGGGTCCCCTTTTAAACGCCGATAAACTCATCTTT. This chain connects TRDV2 to TRDJ1; 8 bases match TRDD3. The J gene was not available in TCRdb and was assigned here by matching the DNA to germline segments. Germline CDR1 and CDR2: GEAIGNYY and EKD. The CDR3 spans 18 residues.

This clone was observed many times. The sample contains more than one DNA sequence encoding this CDR3. The chain carries TRDV1 and TRDJ1, with 9 bases aligning to TRDD3. The CDR3 is 19 amino acids. J lost 2 bases, V lost 0 bases, and 13 bases had no gene match. CDR1 is TSWWSYY, CDR2 QGS, per germline. The CDR3 is CALGELRMATGIRTDKLIF. DNA of the CDR3: TGTGCTCTTGGGGAACTAAGAATGGCTACGGGGATACGGACCGATAAACTCATCTTT.

On this clone itself: With only one base between it and a far larger clone, this is likely a read error. Other DNA variants within this sample encode the same CDR3. The J gene is TRDJ1, the V gene TRDV2; the match to TRDD3 covers 9 bases. As TCRdb names no J gene, one was assigned here on the basis of a DNA match to germline. Germline V gene data show CDR1 as GEAIGNYY and CDR2 as EKD. Losses at the gene ends were 7 bases for V and 2 bases for J; bases not matched to a gene: 19. The CDR3 runs 18 residues. CDR3 amino acids: CACYHGTGGPTGTDKLIF. DNA of the CDR3: TGTGCCTGCTACCATGGGACTGGGGGACCTACAGGGACCGATAAACTCATCTTT.

On this clone itself: The protein in TCRdb stems from a much larger clone and differs at residue 14 from this DNA's translation, likely a read error; here the protein is translated from the DNA. The chain couples TRDV1 to TRDJ1, with D maybe TRDD2 (5 bases). TCRdb carries no J gene annotation; the J gene was assigned here by matching the DNA with germline. Germline CDR1 reads TSWWSYY; CDR2 reads QGS. CDR3 length: 18 amino acids. The CDR3 is CALGERTLRLAYTGKLIF. CDR3 nucleotide sequence: TGTGCTCTTGGGGAACGAACCCTACGTCTCGCGTACACCGGTAAACTCATCTTT.

This clone was detected a few times. TCRdb assigns this DNA the protein of a much larger clone, which departs from its translation at residue 4; this likely reflects a read error, and the protein shown comes from translating the DNA. The V gene is TRDV3, but the J gene lacks a call; no check of the table's D call, TRDD3, against the DNA was made. Germline assignment: CDR1 TVYSNPD and CDR2 GDNSRS (reference sequence). This CDR3 region has 19 residues. CDR3 residues: CAFCLAFPPSFGGYASGIF. The CDR3 DNA reads as TGTGCCTTCTGCCTGGCCTTCCCTCCATCTTTTGGGGGATACGCAAGCGGCATCTTT.

This clone was picked up a small number of times. The translation of this DNA and the TCRdb protein of a much larger clone differ at residue 8, probably owing to a read error; the protein shown here is translated from the DNA. This chain's CDR3 is CALGELSHQGDSYTDKLIF. The CDR3 DNA reads TGTGCTCTTGGGGAACTATCCCACCAGGGGGATAGCTACACCGATAAACTCATCTTT. This chain links TRDV1 with TRDJ1; 8 bases align to TRDD3. Assignment of the J gene here rests on matching the DNA to germline, because TCRdb gives none. The germline CDR1 and CDR2 sequences are TSWWSYY and QGS. V lost 0 bases and J lost 0; bases outside the gene matches: 12. The CDR3 loop spans 19 amino acids.